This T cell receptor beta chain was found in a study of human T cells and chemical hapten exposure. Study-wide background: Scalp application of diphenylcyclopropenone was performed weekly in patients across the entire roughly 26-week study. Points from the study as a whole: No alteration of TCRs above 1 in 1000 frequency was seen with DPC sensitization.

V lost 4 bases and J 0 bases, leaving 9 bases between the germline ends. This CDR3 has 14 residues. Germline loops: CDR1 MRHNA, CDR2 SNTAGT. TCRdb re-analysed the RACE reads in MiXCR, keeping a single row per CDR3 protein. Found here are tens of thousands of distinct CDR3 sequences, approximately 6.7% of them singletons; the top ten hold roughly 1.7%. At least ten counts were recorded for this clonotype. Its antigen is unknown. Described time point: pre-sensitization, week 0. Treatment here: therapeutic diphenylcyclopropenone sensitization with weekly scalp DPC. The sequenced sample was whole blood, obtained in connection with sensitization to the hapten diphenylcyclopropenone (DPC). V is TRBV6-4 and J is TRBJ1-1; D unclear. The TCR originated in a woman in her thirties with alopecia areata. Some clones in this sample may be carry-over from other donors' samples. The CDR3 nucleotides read TGTGCCAGCAGTGTTCTACACTTGAACACTGAAGCTTTCTTT. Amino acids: CASSVLHLNTEAFF.